Below, 14 T cell receptor beta chains from the same sample are listed, as sequenced in a study of OX40 agonist ivuxolimab in advanced cancers. Here immunoSEQ multiplex PCR was the method, and the copy in TCRdb shows in-frame clones only, minus some. The profile shows approximately 80,000 clones, more than 85% of them singletons. The source was CD4+ or CD8+ T cells sorted from blood, collected in a trial of the OX40 agonist ivuxolimab. The receptors shown here come from an adult with an advanced solid tumor such as melanoma, head and neck, liver or kidney cancer.

The genes are TRBV9 and TRBJ1-6; the match to TRBD1 covers 7 bases. The V and J ends lost 0 bases and 7 bases, in that order; junction bases with no gene match: 7. The germline CDR1 and CDR2 sequences are SGDLS and YYNGEE. The CDR3 totals 16 residues. CDR3 bases: TGTGCCAGCAGCGTAGAGTCCGGGACAGTGAATTCACCCCTCCACTTT. The encoded protein is CASSVESGTVNSPLHF.

This rearrangement joins TRBV7-9 to TRBJ2-2, with 8 bases matching TRBD2. With V trimmed by 5 bases and J by 0 bases, 2 bases remained unmatched. CDR3 length: 15 amino acids. The germline CDR1 and CDR2 sequences are SEHNR and FQNEAQ (reference sequence). The DNA of the CDR3 is TGTGCCAGCAGCCTTAGCGGGACGAACACCGGGGAGCTGTTTTTT. It codes for CASSLSGTNTGELFF.

The V and J genes are TRBV5-4 and TRBJ2-1, with D hard to call. Per the germline V gene, CDR1 is SGHNT and CDR2 is YYREEE (reference sequence). CDR3 size: 12 residues. Trimming took 1 base from V and 6 from J, leaving 5 bases between them. CDR3 nucleotide sequence: TGTGCCAGCAGCTTGACGGCCAATGAGCAGTTCTTC. Protein sequence: CASSLTANEQFF.

The rearrangement links TRBV4-1 to TRBJ1-2; D ambiguous. Trimming stripped 1 base from V and 0 bases from J, with 12 bases between. Germline values: CDR1 MGHRA, CDR2 YSYEKL. This CDR3 comprises 16 residues. The CDR3 DNA sequence: TGCGCCAGCAGCCAAGCAAGCACAGTGGCTAACTATGGCTACACCTTC. Its translation: CASSQASTVANYGYTF.

V is TRBV14 and J is TRBJ1-1; D gene ambiguous. Germline CDR1 is SGHDN and CDR2 is FVKESK. This CDR3 is 13 amino acids long. The V end was cut by 6 bases, the J end by 8 bases, with 16 bases between. The CDR3 loop reads CASRRDGLGEAFF. CDR3 sequence (DNA): TGTGCCAGCAGACGCGACGGGTTGGGCGAAGCTTTCTTT.

Worth noting for this clone: An end of the junction does not agree with germline; a read error may underlie this. In DNA, the CDR3 is TGTGCTAGCAGCCCGAACTCGGCAGGGGCCAACGTCCTGACTTTC. Residues: CASSPNSAGANVLTF. The rearrangement joins TRBV7-7 to TRBJ2-6; unclear D gene. Germline V gives CDR1 SSHAT, CDR2 FNYEAQ (reference sequence). This CDR3 has 15 amino acids.

V is TRBV2 and J is TRBJ2-3; 11 nucleotides align to TRBD2. Germline CDR1 is SNHLY and CDR2 is FYNNEI. The ends lost 4 bases at V and 5 bases at J; junction bases unmatched: 2. The CDR3 sequence is 14 residues long. The CDR3 DNA reads as TGTGCCAGCAGTGTCGGACTAGCGGGAGATACGCAGTATTTT. Translating it yields CASSVGLAGDTQYF.

The rearrangement links TRBV28 to TRBJ2-1, with D unresolved. CDR3 length: 15 amino acids. Trimming took 2 bases from V and 3 from J, leaving 11 bases between them. Germline V gene data show CDR1 as MDHEN and CDR2 as SYDVKM. Here the CDR3 reads CASSLGIGRYNEQFF. CDR3 bases: TGTGCCAGCAGTTTAGGTATCGGGCGCTACAATGAGCAGTTCTTC.

The J gene is TRBJ1-5, the V gene TRBV12-5, with 7 bases identical to TRBD1. The V and J ends lost 1 base and 5 bases, in that order; junction bases with no gene match: 14. This CDR3 is 18 amino acids long. CDR1 LGHNT and CDR2 FRNRAP come from the germline V gene. The CDR3 region is CASGLGRERQGQDQPQHF. The CDR3 region has the DNA TGTGCTAGTGGTTTGGGAAGGGAACGACAGGGACAAGATCAGCCCCAGCATTTT.

This clone showed up just once. The chain carries TRBV9 and TRBJ2-1, with 7 bases identical to TRBD1. Germline V gene lookup returns CDR1 SGDLS and CDR2 YYNGEE. The CDR3 extends over 13 amino acids. J was trimmed by 9 bases and V by 0 bases; bases with no gene match: 3. As DNA, the CDR3 is TGTGCCAGCAGCGTAGACAGGGGAGCTGAGCAGTTCTTC. This codes for CASSVDRGAEQFF.

This sequence joins TRBV29-1 and TRBJ2-3; 7 bases agree with TRBD1. This CDR3 is built from 10 residues. Losses at the gene ends were 8 bases for V and 4 bases for J; bases not matched to a gene: 0. Germline-derived CDR1 and CDR2 are SQVTM and ANQGSEA. The CDR3 sequence: CSQGADTQYF. The CDR3 nucleotides read TGCAGCCAGGGGGCAGATACGCAGTATTTT.

V usage is TRBV2 and J usage is TRBJ1-1; TRBD1 aligns across 7 bases. V lost 10 bases to trimming and J lost 3 bases; unmatched junction nucleotides: 11. The CDR3 extends over 14 amino acids. Germline lookup yields CDR1 SNHLY and CDR2 FYNNEI. The CDR3 reads CATSTGLGDTEAFF. The CDR3 region has the DNA TGTGCCACCTCGACAGGGTTAGGGGACACTGAAGCTTTCTTT.

The rearrangement uses TRBV30 and TRBJ1-4; D is undetermined. The CDR3 length is 14 residues. V was pared by 0 bases and J by 6 bases, with 11 bases between. The germline CDR1 and CDR2 sequences are GTSNPN and SVGIG (reference sequence). The DNA of the CDR3 is TGTGCCTGGAGTGTAGCCTGGGGAGATGAAAAACTGTTTTTT. It yields the protein CAWSVAWGDEKLFF. The variable domain in full, with the rest retrieved from reference TRBV30 and TRBJ1-4, is SQTIHQWPATLVQPVGSPLSLECTVEGTSNPNLYWYRQAAGRGLQLLFYSVGIGQISSEVPQNLSASRPQDRQFILSSKKLLLSDSGFYLCAWSVAWGDEKLFFGSGTQLSVL.

The chain combines TRBV28 with TRBJ2-1; 10 nucleotides align to TRBD2. CDR1 is MDHEN and CDR2 is SYDVKM in the germline V gene. The CDR3 runs to 11 residues. The CDR3, as DNA: TGTGCTAGCGGGAGGTACAATGAGCAGTTCTTC. As protein: CASGRYNEQFF.